The rows below give T cell receptor beta chains drawn from one sample of a study of fetal regulatory T cell absence and autoimmunity. Only in-frame clones appear in the TCRdb table, and some are missing; sequencing was by immunoSEQ multiplex PCR. The table lists around 100,000 clones, about 78% of them singletons. The specimen sequenced was pancreas tissue. Source of these receptors: a male donor with IPEX syndrome. CDR3s include the opening cysteine and the closing phenylalanine or tryptophan. The D gene is left open where the match is weak. A row's size may be missing; if present it is once, few, many or a size class.

clone_size v_call d_call cdr3_aa
. TRBV6-6 TRBD1 CASSYNTGEFSPLHF
. TRBV5-4 . CASSFDFRSYEQYF
once TRBV29-1 TRBD1 CSVAGQGKNIQYF
few TRBV5-6 . CASSLGGYEQYF
. TRBV6-1 . CASSGLNSYNEQFF
. TRBV30 . CAWSGLGQSYEQYF
few TRBV6-5 . CASSPGQSPEAFF
few TRBV29-1 . CSVETVNTEAFF
. TRBV29-1 . CSVPNRPRAKGGYTF
. TRBV5-4 . CASSLAGTSSYEQYF
few TRBV11-3 . CASSLGGGYEQYF
. TRBV7-9 . CASSLGMSGNTIYF
. TRBV7-6 . CASSLDGEDTEAFF
. TRBV10-2 TRBD1 CATKRQGGTEAFF
many TRBV6-1 . CASSLLTRRTDTQYF
. TRBV11-2 . CASSVSGTGNTIYF
. TRBV6-5 . CASSYSAGYGYTF
. TRBV6-5 . CASSPARLTDGYTF
. TRBV5-1 TRBD1 CASSLDRGFGQETQYF
few TRBV5-8 . CASRQGTDTQYF
. TRBV14 . CASSSFLSEQYF
. TRBV27 TRBD2 CASSPSRGGAPNEQFF
. TRBV15 . CATWGLGFNEQFF
once TRBV27 . CASSLGAAVPFSYEQYF
. TRBV10-3 . CAISELREETQYF
. TRBV7-2 TRBD2 CASSRTTLLAGVYLFF
. TRBV10-2 . CASSEPLNTGELFF
. TRBV27 TRBD2 CASSLAGPDNEQFF
. TRBV7-2 . CASSFQRGGLRENSNEQYF
. TRBV20-1 . CSARGGAGEYF
. TRBV5-1 . CASSVSHKRPHNEQFF
few TRBV10-3 TRBD1 CAALPGQVNEKLFF
. TRBV5-1 TRBD1 CASSLGTGGAETQYF
. TRBV6-6 . CASILNPGLQPYEQYF
few TRBV5-6 . CASSWPGARNQPQHF
few TRBV6-4 . CATGPPGYEQYF
. TRBV6-1 . CASSTLYEQYF
few TRBV10-3 . CAISDRNSPLHF